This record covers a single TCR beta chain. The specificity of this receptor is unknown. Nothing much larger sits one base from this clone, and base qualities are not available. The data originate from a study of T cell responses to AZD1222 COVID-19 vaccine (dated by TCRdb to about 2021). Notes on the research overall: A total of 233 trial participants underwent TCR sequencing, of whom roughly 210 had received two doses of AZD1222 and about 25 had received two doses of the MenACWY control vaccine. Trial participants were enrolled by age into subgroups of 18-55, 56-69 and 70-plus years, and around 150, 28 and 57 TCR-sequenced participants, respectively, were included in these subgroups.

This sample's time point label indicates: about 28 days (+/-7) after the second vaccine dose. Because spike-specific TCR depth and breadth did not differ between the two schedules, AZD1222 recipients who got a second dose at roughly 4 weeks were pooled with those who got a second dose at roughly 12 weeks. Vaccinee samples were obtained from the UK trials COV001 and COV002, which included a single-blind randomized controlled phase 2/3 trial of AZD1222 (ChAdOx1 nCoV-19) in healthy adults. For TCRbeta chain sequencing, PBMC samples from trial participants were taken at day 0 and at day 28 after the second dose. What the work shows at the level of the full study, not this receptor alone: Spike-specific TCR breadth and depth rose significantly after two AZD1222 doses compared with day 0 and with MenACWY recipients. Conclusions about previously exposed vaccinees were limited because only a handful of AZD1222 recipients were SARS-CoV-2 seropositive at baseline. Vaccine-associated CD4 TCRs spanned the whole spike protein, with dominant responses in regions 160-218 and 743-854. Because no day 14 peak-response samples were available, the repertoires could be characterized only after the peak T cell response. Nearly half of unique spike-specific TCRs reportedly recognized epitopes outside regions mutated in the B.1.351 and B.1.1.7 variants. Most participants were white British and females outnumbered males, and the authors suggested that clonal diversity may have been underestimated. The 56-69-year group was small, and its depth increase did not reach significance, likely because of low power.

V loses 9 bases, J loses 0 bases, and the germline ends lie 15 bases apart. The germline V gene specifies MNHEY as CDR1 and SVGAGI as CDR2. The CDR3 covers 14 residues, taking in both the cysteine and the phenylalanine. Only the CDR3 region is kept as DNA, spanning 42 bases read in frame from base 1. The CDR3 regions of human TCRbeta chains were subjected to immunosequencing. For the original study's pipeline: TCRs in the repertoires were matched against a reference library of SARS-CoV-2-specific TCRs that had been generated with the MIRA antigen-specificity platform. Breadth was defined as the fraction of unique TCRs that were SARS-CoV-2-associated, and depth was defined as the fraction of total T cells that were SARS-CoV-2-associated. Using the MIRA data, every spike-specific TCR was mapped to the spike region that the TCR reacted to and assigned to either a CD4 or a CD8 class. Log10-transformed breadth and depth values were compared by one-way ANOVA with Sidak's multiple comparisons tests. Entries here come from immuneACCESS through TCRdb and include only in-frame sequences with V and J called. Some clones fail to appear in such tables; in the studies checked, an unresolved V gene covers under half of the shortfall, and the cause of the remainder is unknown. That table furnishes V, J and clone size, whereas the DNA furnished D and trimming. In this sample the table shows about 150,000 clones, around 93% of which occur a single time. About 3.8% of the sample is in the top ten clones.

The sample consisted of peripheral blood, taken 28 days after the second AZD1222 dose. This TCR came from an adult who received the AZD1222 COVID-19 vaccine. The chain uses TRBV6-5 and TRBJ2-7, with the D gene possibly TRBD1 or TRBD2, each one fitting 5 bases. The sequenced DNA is TGTGCCAGTTCACCGGGGCAGGGCTCCTACGAGCAGTACTTC. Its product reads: CASSPGQGSYEQYF.